This TCR beta chain derives from a study of blood T cell repertoires in COVID-19. Study overall: The samples span acute and convalescent COVID-19 from the United States, Italy and Spain. The analysed material was cDNA or gDNA that came from T cells, B-cell-depleted T cells, or PBMCs.

In the source study's methods: How many nucleated cells were present was estimated from reference gene primer amplification. The assay was immunoSEQ multiplex PCR, and TCRdb's table has in-frame clones only and misses some. V and J calls and clone size follow that table, whereas D and trimming were derived from the DNA. The sample lists a few hundred thousand clones, over 75% occurring once. Germline lookup yields CDR1 LGHNA and CDR2 YNFKEQ. Trimming pared 1 base from V and 4 bases from J, leaving 11 bases between. The CDR3 contains 14 residues. The rearrangement uses TRBV4-2 and TRBJ2-7; TRBD1 might be the D (6 bases). The receptor comes from a woman aged 45-65 years with active or convalescent COVID-19. The specimen sequenced was peripheral blood. The CDR3 DNA follows: TGTGCCAGCAGCCAAGGACAGGTTCTATACGAGCAGTACTTC. Translating it yields CASSQGQVLYEQYF.